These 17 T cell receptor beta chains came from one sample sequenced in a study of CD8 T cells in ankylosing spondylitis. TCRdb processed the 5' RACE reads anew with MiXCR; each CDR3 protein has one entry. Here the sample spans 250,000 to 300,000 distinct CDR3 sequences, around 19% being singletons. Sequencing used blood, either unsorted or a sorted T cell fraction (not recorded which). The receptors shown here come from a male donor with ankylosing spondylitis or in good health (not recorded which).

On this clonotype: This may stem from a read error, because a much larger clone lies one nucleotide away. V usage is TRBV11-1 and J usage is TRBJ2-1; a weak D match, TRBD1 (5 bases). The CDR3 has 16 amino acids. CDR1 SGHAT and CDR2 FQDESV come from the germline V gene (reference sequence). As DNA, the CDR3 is TGTGCCAGCAGACCTTCAGGTGCCCAGGGCTACAATGCGCAGTTCTTC. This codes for CASRPSGAQGYNAQFF.

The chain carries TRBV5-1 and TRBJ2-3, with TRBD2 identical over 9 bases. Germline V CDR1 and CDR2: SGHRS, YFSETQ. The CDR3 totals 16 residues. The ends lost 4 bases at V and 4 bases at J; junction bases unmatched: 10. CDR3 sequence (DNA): TGCGCCAGCAGCAGACCTAGGGCGGGAGGGCCAGATACGCAGTATTTT. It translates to CASSRPRAGGPDTQYF.

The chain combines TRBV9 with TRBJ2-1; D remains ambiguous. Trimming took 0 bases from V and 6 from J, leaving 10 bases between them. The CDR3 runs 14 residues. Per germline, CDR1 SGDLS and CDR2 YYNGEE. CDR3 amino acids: CASSVAAPGNEQFF. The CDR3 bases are TGTGCCAGCAGCGTAGCGGCCCCTGGCAATGAGCAGTTCTTC.

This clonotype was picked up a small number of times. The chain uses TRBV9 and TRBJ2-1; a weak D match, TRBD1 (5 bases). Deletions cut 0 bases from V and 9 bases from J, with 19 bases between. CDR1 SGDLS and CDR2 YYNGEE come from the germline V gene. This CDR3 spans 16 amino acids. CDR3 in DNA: TGTGCCAGCAGCGTAGTATCCTCCTTACAGGTGGGTGAGCAGTTCTTC. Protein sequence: CASSVVSSLQVGEQFF.

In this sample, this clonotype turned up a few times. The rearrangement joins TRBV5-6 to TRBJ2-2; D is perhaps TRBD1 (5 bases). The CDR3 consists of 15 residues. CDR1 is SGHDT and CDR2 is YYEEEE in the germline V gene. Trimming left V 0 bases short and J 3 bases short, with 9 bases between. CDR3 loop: CASSLVSGYTGELFF. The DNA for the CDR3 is TGTGCCAGCAGCTTGGTGTCAGGGTACACCGGGGAGCTGTTTTTT.

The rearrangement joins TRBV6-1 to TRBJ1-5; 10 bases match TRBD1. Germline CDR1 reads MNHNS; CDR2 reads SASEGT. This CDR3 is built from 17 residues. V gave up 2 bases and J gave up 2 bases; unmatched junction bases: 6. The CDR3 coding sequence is TGTGCCAGCAGTGAACTCCGGGACAGGGGAGGCAATCAGCCCCAGCATTTT. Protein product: CASSELRDRGGNQPQHF.

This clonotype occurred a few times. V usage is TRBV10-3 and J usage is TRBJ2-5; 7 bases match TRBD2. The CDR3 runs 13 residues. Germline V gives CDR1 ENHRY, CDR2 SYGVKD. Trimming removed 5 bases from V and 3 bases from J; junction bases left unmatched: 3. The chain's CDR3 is CAISSGVEETQYF. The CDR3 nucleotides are TGTGCCATCAGTAGCGGGGTCGAAGAGACCCAGTACTTC.

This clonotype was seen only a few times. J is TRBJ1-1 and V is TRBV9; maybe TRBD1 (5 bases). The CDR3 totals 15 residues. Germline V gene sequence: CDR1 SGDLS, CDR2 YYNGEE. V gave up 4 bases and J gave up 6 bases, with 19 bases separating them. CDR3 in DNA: TGTGCCAGCAGCCAGGCGGGGCAGACCCGGGCTGAAGCTTTCTTT. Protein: CASSQAGQTRAEAFF.

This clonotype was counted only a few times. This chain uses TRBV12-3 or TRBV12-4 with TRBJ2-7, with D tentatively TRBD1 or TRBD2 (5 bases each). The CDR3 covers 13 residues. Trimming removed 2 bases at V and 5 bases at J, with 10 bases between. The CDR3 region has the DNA TGTGCCAGCAGTTTATGGGGGTCCAACGAGCAGTACGTC. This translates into CASSLWGSNEQYV.

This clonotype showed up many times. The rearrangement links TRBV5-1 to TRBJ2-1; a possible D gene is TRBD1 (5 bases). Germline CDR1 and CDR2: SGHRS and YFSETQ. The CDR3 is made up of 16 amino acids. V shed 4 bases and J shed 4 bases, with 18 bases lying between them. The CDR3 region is CASSRVLSDTYNEQFF. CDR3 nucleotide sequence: TGCGCCAGCAGCCGGGTACTTTCGGACACTTACAATGAGCAGTTCTTC. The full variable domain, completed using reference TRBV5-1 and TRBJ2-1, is KAGVTQTPRYLIKTRGQQVTLSCSPISGHRSVSWYQQTPGQGLQFLFEYFSETQRNKGNFPGRFSGRQFSNSRSEMNVSTLELGDSALYLCASSRVLSDTYNEQFFGPGTRLTVL.

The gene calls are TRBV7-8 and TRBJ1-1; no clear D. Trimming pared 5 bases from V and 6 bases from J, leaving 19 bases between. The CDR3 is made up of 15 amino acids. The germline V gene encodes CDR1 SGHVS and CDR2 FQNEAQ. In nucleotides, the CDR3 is TGTGCCAGCAGCCCCCAGCATGGTGGAGGTGCTGAAGCTTTCTTT. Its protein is CASSPQHGGGAEAFF.

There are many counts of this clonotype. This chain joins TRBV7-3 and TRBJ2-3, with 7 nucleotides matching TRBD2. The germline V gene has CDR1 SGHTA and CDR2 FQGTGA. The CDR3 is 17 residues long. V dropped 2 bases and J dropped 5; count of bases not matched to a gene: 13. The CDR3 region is CASSLFSLGERGDTQYF. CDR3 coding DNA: TGTGCCAGCAGCTTATTTTCGTTAGGGGAGCGGGGAGATACGCAGTATTTT.

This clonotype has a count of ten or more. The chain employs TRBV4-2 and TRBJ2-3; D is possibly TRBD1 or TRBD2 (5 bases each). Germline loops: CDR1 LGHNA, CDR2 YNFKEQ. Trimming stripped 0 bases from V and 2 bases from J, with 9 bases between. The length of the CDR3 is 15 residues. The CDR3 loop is CASSQDPGTTDTQYF. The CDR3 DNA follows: TGTGCCAGCAGCCAAGATCCAGGGACCACAGATACGCAGTATTTT.

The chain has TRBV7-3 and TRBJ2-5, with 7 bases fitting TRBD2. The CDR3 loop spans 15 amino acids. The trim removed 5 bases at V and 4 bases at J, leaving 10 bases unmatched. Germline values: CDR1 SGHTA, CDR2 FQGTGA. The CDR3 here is CASSQGRAGIETQYF. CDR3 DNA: TGTGCCAGCAGCCAAGGGAGGGCGGGGATAGAGACCCAGTACTTC.

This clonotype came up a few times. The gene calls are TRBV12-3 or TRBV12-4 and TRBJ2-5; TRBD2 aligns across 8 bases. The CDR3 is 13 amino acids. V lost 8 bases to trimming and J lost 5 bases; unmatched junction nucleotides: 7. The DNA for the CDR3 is TGTGCCAGCGGCAGCGGGAGTTGGGAGACCCAGTACTTC. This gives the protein CASGSGSWETQYF.

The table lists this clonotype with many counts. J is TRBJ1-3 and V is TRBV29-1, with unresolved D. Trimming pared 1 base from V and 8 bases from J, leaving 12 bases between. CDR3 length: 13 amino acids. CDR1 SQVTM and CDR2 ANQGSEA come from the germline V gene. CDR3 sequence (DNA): TGCAGCGTTGAAGCCCCCGGGGAACACACCATATATTTT. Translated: CSVEAPGEHTIYF.

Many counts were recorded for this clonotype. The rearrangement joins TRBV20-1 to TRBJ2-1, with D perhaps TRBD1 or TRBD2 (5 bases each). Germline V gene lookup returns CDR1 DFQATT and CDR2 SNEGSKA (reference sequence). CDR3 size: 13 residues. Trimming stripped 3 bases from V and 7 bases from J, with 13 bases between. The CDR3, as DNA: TGCAGTGCTAGGGGACCGTTCGGTAATGAGCAGTTCTTC. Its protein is CSARGPFGNEQFF.